One sample yielded the 17 T cell receptor beta chains listed below, sequenced in a study of cytotoxic CD8 clonotypes in ibrutinib-treated CLL. TCRdb's table, derived via immunoSEQ multiplex PCR, lists solely in-frame clones and lacks some. This table has roughly 330,000 clones, under 70% appearing once. The sample consisted of PBMCs, taken after 36 months of ibrutinib treatment. The origin of the receptors is a human donor with chronic lymphocytic leukemia.

This CDR3 is CSVWSGANVLTF. In DNA form, the CDR3 reads TGCAGCGTCTGGTCTGGGGCCAACGTCCTGACTTTC. The rearrangement links TRBV29-1 to TRBJ2-6, with unresolved D. Between the trimmed V and J ends, which lost 6 bases and 1 base, there was a span of 4 bases. The CDR3 has 12 amino acids. Germline lookup yields CDR1 SQVTM and CDR2 ANQGSEA. Full variable domain (missing parts from reference TRBV29-1 and TRBJ2-6): SAVISQKPSRDICQRGTSLTIQCQVDSQVTMMFWYRQQPGQSLTLIATANQGSEATYESGFVIDKFPISRPNLTFSTLTVSNMSPEDSSIYLCSVWSGANVLTFGAGSRLTVL.

The J gene is TRBJ1-2, the V gene TRBV5-1; tentatively, D is TRBD1 (6 bases). V was clipped by 4 bases and J by 3 bases, with 16 bases between them. CDR1 and CDR2 (germline): SGHRS, YFSETQ. The CDR3 has 15 amino acids. The CDR3 coding sequence is TGCGCCAGCAGCCCCCAGGGGATCCGCGACTATGGCTACACCTTC. It specifies CASSPQGIRDYGYTF.

V and J are TRBV27 and TRBJ1-5; possible D gene TRBD1, 6 bases. CDR3 size: 14 residues. CDR1 and CDR2 (germline): MNHEY, SMNVEV (reference sequence). V lost 2 bases, J lost 4 bases, and 9 bases lay in between. The CDR3 loop is CASSLEGTNQPQHF. The CDR3, as DNA: TGTGCCAGCAGTTTAGAAGGGACAAATCAGCCCCAGCATTTT.

V usage is TRBV6-1 and J usage is TRBJ1-2; TRBD1 might be the D (5 bases). CDR1 is MNHNS, CDR2 SASEGT, per germline. CDR3 length: 15 residues. V was pared by 0 bases and J by 5 bases, with 13 bases between. The CDR3 region is CASSEALVGGYGYTF. The CDR3 region has the DNA TGTGCCAGCAGTGAAGCGCTAGTGGGGGGATATGGCTACACCTTC.

The chain employs TRBV6-6 and TRBJ1-2; D gene unclear. This CDR3 contains 12 residues. Trimming stripped 7 bases from V and 4 bases from J, with 10 bases between. From germline, CDR1 is MNHNY and CDR2 SVGAGI (reference sequence). For the CDR3, the DNA is TGTGCCAGCATGGCCAGGAGCTATGGCTACACCTTC. Residues: CASMARSYGYTF.

Details on this clone: Distinct nucleotide sequences in the sample also encode this CDR3. This rearrangement joins TRBV11-3 to TRBJ2-1; the D is unclear. The germline gives CDR1 SGHNT, CDR2 YENEEA. With 0 bases removed from V and 6 bases from J, the gap between germline ends came to 6 bases. The CDR3 loop spans 13 amino acids. Here the CDR3 reads CASSLDRVNEQFF. The CDR3 DNA reads TGTGCCAGCAGCTTAGATCGAGTCAATGAGCAGTTCTTC.

About this clone: Other DNA sequences in the sample encode the same CDR3. The V gene is TRBV5-1, the J gene TRBJ2-3, with TRBD1 as a possible D gene (7 bases). Germline CDR1 SGHRS, CDR2 YFSETQ. Trimming removed 5 bases at V and 6 bases at J, with 13 bases between. The CDR3 is 13 residues long. The CDR3 loop reads CASSPAGGDTQYF. CDR3 nucleotide sequence: TGCGCCAGCAGTCCCGCAGGGGGGGATACGCAGTATTTT.

The CDR3 loop reads CASSPDTGIGETQYF. The CDR3 DNA reads as TGTGCCAGCTCCCCTGACACAGGGATTGGAGAGACCCAGTACTTC. V gene TRBV18 combines with J gene TRBJ2-5, with D possibly matching TRBD1 (6 bases). The length of the CDR3 is 15 residues. Germline assignment: CDR1 KGHSH and CDR2 LQKENI. V lost 6 bases, J lost 4 bases, and 18 bases lay in between.

This sequence joins TRBV18 and TRBJ1-2, with D possibly being TRBD1 (6 bases). V was cut by 4 bases and J by 4 bases, with 13 bases left in between. The CDR3 totals 14 residues. Germline loops: CDR1 KGHSH, CDR2 LQKENI. CDR3 residues: CASSLLQGFYGYTF. DNA for the CDR3: TGTGCCAGCTCACTACTACAGGGCTTCTATGGCTACACCTTC.

This clone was observed a few times. The rearrangement joins TRBV15 to TRBJ2-7; no clear D. Germline V lookup: CDR1 LNHNV, CDR2 YYDKDF (reference sequence). V was pared by 0 bases and J by 0 bases, with 9 bases between. This CDR3 comprises 15 residues. CDR3 in DNA: TGTGCCACCAGCAGAGATGTAGCCAGCTCCTACGAGCAGTACTTC. Translation gives CATSRDVASSYEQYF.

The V and J genes are TRBV19 and TRBJ2-3, with unresolved D. Germline values: CDR1 LNHDA, CDR2 SQIVND (reference sequence). The CDR3 runs 12 residues. The V end was cut by 1 base, the J end by 14 bases, with 13 bases between. DNA for the CDR3: TGTGCCAGTAGTATAGGCGGACGGATAAGGTATTTT. It encodes CASSIGGRIRYF.

The sample holds a few counts of this clone. This chain joins TRBV19 and TRBJ2-1; TRBD2 agrees at 7 bases. Germline CDR1 and CDR2: LNHDA and SQIVND (reference sequence). The CDR3 spans 12 residues. The V gene end was trimmed by 8 bases and the J gene end by 6 bases; junction bases not matched to a gene: 4. The CDR3 loop reads CASAGAGNEQFF. CDR3 nucleotides: TGTGCCAGTGCGGGAGCCGGCAATGAGCAGTTCTTC.

This clone came up many times. This chain connects TRBV7-6 to TRBJ1-5; 8 bases fit TRBD1. Germline-derived CDR1 and CDR2 are SGHVS and FNYEAQ. This CDR3 is 16 amino acids long. Unmatched junction bases numbered 10, after V lost 5 bases and J lost 4 bases. The CDR3 DNA reads TGTGCCAGCAGCACGACCGGGACAGGTCGAAATCAGCCCCAGCATTTT. It translates to CASSTTGTGRNQPQHF.

A few counts support this clone. The gene calls are TRBV20-1 and TRBJ1-5; D not certain. Looked up from germline, CDR1 is DFQATT and CDR2 is SNEGSKA (reference sequence). This CDR3 is built from 11 residues. V was pared by 1 base and J by 6 bases, with 4 bases between. CDR3 nucleotides: TGCAGTGCTAGAGTCGCTCAGCCCCAGCATTTT. It specifies CSARVAQPQHF.

The V gene is TRBV29-1, the J gene TRBJ2-7; D unclear. The germline V and J ends were trimmed by 4 bases and 0 bases, with 4 bases remaining between them. This CDR3 has 11 amino acids. Germline-derived CDR1 and CDR2 are SQVTM and ANQGSEA. The chain's CDR3 is CSVAASYEQYF. The CDR3 coding sequence is TGCAGCGTTGCAGCCTCCTACGAGCAGTACTTC.

For the CDR3, the DNA is TGTGCCAGCTTGGCAGGGAGGAACACTGAAGCTTTCTTT. Residues: CASLAGRNTEAFF. V usage is TRBV7-2 and J usage is TRBJ1-1; D may be TRBD1 (5 bases). The germline V gene encodes CDR1 SGHTA and CDR2 FQGNSA. This CDR3 contains 13 residues. Trimming pared 8 bases from V and 1 base from J, leaving 11 bases between.

The V call is TRBV6-5, the J call TRBJ1-2; D call uncertain. The length of the CDR3 is 12 residues. Trimming removed 6 bases from V and 4 bases from J, with 9 bases in between. Germline CDR1 MNHEY, CDR2 SVGAGI. The CDR3: CASRRQTYGYTF. For the CDR3, the DNA is TGTGCCAGCAGACGGCAGACCTATGGCTACACCTTC.